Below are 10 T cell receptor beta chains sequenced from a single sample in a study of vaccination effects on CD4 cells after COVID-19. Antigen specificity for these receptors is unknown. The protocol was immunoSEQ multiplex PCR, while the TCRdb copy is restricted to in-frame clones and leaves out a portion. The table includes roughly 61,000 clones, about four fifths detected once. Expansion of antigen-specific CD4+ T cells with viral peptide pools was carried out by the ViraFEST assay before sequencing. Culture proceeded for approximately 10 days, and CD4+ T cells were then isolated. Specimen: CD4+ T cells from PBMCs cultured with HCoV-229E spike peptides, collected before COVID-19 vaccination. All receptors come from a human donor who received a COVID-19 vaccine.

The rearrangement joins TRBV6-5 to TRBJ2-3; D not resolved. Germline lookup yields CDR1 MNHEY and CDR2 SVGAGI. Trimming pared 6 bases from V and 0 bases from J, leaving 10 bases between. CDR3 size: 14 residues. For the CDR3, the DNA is TGTGCCAGCAGCCGCGACTTTAGCACAGATACGCAGTATTTT. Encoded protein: CASSRDFSTDTQYF.

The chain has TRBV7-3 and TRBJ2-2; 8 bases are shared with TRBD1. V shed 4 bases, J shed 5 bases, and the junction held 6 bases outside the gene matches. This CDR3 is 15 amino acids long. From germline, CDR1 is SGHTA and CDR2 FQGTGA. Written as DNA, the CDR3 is TGTGCCAGCAGCTACAGGGGGGCGGGGACCGGGGAGCTGTTTTTT. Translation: CASSYRGAGTGELFF.

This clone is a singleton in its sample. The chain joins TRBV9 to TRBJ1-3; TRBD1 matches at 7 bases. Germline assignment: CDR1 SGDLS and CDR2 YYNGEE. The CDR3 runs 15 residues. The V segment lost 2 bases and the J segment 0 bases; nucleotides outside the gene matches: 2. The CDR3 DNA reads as TGTGCCAGCAGCGTGACAGGGACCTCTGGAAACACCATATATTTT. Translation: CASSVTGTSGNTIYF.

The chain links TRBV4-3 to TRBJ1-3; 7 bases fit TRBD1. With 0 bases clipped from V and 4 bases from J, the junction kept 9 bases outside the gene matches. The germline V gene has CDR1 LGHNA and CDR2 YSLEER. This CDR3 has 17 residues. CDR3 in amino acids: CASSQESGQFKGNTIYF. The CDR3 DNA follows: TGCGCCAGCAGCCAAGAGTCGGGACAGTTTAAAGGAAACACCATATATTTT.

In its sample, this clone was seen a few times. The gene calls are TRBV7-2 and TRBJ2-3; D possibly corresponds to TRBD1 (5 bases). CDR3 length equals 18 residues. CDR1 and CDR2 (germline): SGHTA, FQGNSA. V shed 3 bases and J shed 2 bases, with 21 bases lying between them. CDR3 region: CASSFRGPPLFVTDTQYF. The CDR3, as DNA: TGTGCCAGCAGCTTTAGGGGCCCGCCTTTATTCGTCACAGATACGCAGTATTTT.

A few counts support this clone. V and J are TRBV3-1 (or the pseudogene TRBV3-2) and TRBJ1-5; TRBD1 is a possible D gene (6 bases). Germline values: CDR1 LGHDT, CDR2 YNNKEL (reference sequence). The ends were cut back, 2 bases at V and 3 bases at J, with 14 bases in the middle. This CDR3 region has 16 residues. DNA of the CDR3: TGTGCCAGCAGCCAAAGGGGGGCGGCGAACAATCAGCCCCAGCATTTT. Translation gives CASSQRGAANNQPQHF.

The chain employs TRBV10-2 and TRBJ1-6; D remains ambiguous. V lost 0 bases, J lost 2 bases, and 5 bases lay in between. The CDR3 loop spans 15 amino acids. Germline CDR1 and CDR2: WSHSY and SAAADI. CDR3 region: CASSESGPYNSPLHF. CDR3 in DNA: TGCGCCAGCAGTGAGTCGGGCCCCTATAATTCACCCCTCCACTTT.

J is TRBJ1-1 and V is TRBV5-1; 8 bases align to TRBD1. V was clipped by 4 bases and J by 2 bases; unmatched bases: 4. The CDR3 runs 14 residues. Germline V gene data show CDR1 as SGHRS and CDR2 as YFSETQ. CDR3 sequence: CASSTDRGNTEAFF. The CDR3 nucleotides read TGCGCCAGCAGCACCGACAGGGGTAACACTGAAGCTTTCTTT. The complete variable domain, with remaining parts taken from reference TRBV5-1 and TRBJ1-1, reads KAGVTQTPRYLIKTRGQQVTLSCSPISGHRSVSWYQQTPGQGLQFLFEYFSETQRNKGNFPGRFSGRQFSNSRSEMNVSTLELGDSALYLCASSTDRGNTEAFFGQGTRLTVV.

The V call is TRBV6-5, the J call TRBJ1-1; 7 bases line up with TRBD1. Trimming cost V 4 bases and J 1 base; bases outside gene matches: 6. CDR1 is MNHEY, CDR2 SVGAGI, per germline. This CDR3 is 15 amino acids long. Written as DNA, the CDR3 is TGTGCCAGCAGTTCCTTGGGACAGAAGAACACTGAAGCTTTCTTT. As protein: CASSSLGQKNTEAFF.

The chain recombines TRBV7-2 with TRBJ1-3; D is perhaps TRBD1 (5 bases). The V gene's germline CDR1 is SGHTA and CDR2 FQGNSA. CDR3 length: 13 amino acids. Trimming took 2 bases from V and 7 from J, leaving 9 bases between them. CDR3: CASSLSRDNTIYF. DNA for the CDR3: TGTGCCAGCAGCTTATCCAGGGACAACACCATATATTTT.